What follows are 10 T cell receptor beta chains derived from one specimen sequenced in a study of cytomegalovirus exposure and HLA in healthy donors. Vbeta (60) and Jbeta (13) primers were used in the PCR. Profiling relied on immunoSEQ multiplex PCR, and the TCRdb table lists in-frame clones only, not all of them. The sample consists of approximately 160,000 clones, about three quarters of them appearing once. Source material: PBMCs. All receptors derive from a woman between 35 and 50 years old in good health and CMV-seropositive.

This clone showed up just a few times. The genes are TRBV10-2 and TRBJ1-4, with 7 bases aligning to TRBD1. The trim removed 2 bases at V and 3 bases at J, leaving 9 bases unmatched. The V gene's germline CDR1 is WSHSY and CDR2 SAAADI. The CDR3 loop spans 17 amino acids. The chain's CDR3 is CASSETYGQAANEKLFF. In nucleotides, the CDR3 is TGCGCCAGCAGTGAGACCTACGGACAGGCGGCTAATGAAAAACTGTTTTTT.

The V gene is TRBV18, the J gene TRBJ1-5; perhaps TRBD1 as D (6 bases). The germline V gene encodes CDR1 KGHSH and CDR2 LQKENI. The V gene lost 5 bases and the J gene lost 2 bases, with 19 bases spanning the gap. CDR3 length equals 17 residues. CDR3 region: CASSEQGSGLGNQPQHF. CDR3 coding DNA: TGTGCCAGCTCAGAACAGGGATCGGGCTTGGGCAATCAGCCCCAGCATTTT.

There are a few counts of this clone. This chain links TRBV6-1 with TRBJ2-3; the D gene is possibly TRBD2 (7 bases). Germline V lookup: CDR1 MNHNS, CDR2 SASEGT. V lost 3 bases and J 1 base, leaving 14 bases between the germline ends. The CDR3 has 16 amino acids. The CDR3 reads CASSDGGRGGTDTQYF. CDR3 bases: TGTGCCAGCAGTGACGGGGGGCGAGGGGGCACAGATACGCAGTATTTT.

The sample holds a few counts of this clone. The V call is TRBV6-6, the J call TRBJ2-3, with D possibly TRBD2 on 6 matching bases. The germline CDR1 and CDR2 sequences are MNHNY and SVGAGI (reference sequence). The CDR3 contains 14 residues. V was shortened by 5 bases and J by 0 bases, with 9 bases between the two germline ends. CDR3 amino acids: CASSSGRSTDTQYF. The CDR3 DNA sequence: TGTGCCAGCAGTAGCGGGCGTAGCACAGATACGCAGTATTTT.

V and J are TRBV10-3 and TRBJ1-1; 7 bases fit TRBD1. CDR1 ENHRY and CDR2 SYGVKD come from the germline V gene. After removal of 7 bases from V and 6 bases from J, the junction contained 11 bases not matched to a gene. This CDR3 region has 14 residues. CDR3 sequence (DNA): TGTGCCATCAATACTAGGGGGCAAAACGCTGAAGCTTTCTTT. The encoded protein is CAINTRGQNAEAFF.

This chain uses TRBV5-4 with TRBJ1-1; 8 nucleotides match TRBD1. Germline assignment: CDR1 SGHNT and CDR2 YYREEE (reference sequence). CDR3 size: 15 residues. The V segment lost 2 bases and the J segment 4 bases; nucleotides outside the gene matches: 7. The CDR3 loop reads CASSLDQTGGTEAFF. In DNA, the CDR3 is TGTGCCAGCAGCTTAGATCAAACAGGGGGCACTGAAGCTTTCTTT. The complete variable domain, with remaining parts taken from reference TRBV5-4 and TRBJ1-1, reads ETGVTQSPTHLIKTRGQQVTLRCSSQSGHNTVSWYQQALGQGPQFIFQYYREEENGRGNFPPRFSGLQFPNYSSELNVNALELDDSALYLCASSLDQTGGTEAFFGQGTRLTVV.

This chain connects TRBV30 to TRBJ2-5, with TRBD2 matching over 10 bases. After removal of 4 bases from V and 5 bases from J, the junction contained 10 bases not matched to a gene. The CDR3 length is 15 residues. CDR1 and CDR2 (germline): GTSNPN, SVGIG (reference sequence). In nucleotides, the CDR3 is TGTGCCTGGAAACGAGGAGCGGGGGGGCTTGAGACCCAGTACTTC. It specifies CAWKRGAGGLETQYF.

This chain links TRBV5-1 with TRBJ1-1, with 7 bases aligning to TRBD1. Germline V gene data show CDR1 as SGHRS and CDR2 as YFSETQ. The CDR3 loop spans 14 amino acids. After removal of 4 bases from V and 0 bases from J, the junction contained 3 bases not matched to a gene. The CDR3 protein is CASSQGDLNTEAFF. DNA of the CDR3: TGCGCCAGCAGCCAGGGGGATCTGAACACTGAAGCTTTCTTT.

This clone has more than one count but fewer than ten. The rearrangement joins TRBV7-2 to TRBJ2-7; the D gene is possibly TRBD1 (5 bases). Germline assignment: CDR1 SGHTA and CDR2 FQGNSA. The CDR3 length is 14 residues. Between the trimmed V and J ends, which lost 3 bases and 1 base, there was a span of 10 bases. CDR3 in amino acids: CASSFRTPSYEQYF. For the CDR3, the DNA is TGTGCCAGCAGCTTCCGGACACCTTCCTACGAGCAGTACTTC.

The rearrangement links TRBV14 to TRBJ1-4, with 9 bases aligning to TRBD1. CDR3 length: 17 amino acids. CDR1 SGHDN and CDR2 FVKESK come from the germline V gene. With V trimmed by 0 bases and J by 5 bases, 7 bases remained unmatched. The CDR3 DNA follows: TGTGCCAGCAGCCAAGATCCGCGACAGGGGGTGAATGAAAAACTGTTTTTT. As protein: CASSQDPRQGVNEKLFF.